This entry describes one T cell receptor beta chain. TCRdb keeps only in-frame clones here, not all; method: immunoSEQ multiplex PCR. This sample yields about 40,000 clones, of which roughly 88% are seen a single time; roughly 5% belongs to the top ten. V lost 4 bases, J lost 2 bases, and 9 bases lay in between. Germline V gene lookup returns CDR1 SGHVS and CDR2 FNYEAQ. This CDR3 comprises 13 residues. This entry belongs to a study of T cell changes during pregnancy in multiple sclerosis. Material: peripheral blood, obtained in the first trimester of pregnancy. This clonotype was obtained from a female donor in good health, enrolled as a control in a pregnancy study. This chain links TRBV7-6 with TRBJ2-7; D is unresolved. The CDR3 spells CASSSSGTYEQYF. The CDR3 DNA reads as TGTGCCAGCAGCTCTTCAGGAACCTACGAGCAGTACTTC.